Following are 11 T cell receptor beta chains from one sample sequenced in a study of T cell changes during pregnancy in multiple sclerosis. Sequencing was performed with immunoSEQ multiplex PCR; in TCRdb, only in-frame clones are kept and a portion is missing. The table records about 75,000 clones, 90% to 95% of them present only once. This material consisted of CD4+ T cells from peripheral blood mononuclear cells, taken after pregnancy. The receptor source for this set is a female donor with multiple sclerosis, enrolled in a pregnancy study.

The chain couples TRBV7-9 to TRBJ2-3, with TRBD2 as a possible D gene (6 bases). V was pared by 3 bases and J by 3 bases, with 13 bases between. CDR1 and CDR2 (germline): SEHNR, FQNEAQ (reference sequence). The CDR3 covers 15 residues. The CDR3 DNA reads as TGTGCCAGCAGCTTTACGACTAGGCATACAGATACGCAGTATTTT. Its translation is CASSFTTRHTDTQYF. The full variable domain, rest sourced from reference TRBV7-9 and TRBJ2-3, is DTGVSQNPRHKITKRGQNVTFRCDPISEHNRLYWYRQTLGQGPEFLTYFQNEAQLEKSRLLSDRFSAERPKGSFSTLEIQRTEQGDSAMYLCASSFTTRHTDTQYFGPGTRLTVL.

The chain recombines TRBV10-3 with TRBJ2-7; 7 bases map to TRBD1. This CDR3 region has 15 residues. Trimming cost V 0 bases and J 3 bases; bases outside gene matches: 5. Germline CDR1 ENHRY, CDR2 SYGVKD. The CDR3: CAISESGTVVYEQYF. As DNA, the CDR3 is TGTGCCATCAGTGAGTCGGGGACAGTAGTCTACGAGCAGTACTTC.

This clone was recorded only once. The J gene is TRBJ2-1, the V gene TRBV19, with D tentatively TRBD1 (5 bases). The CDR3 contains 13 residues. Per the germline V gene, CDR1 is LNHDA and CDR2 is SQIVND (reference sequence). The germline V and J ends were trimmed by 6 bases and 3 bases, with 9 bases remaining between them. The CDR3 sequence: CASSQGIYNEQFF. The CDR3 DNA follows: TGTGCCAGTAGCCAGGGAATCTACAATGAGCAGTTCTTC. Full variable domain (outside the CDR3, taken from reference TRBV19 and TRBJ2-1): DGGITQSPKYLFRKEGQNVTLSCEQNLNHDAMYWYRQDPGQGLRLIYYSQIVNDFQKGDIAEGYSVSREKKESFPLTVTSAQKNPTAFYLCASSQGIYNEQFFGPGTRLTVL.

Details on this clone: A junction end diverges from the germline sequence, so it may reflect a read error. The sample has other DNA sequences that encode this CDR3 too. V and J are TRBV25-1 and TRBJ2-7; D may be TRBD1 (5 bases). The CDR3 is 14 residues long. In germline, CDR1 is MGHDK, CDR2 SYGVNS. CDR3 in DNA: TGCGCCAGCAGTGAATCTTTTAGGGGCGCCGAGCAGTACTTC. Translating gives CASSESFRGAEQYF.

The chain recombines TRBV5-4 with TRBJ1-1, with D perhaps TRBD1 (6 bases). This CDR3 region has 14 residues. V was pared by 2 bases and J by 7 bases, with 15 bases between. CDR1 and CDR2 (germline): SGHNT, YYREEE (reference sequence). The CDR3 nucleotides read TGTGCCAGCAGCTTAGGGATATTACAGGGTGAAGCTTTCTTT. This gives the protein CASSLGILQGEAFF.

This clone was seen only once. The genes are TRBV5-5 and TRBJ1-5; 9 positions match TRBD1. The V segment lost 2 bases and the J segment 9 bases; nucleotides outside the gene matches: 12. This CDR3 comprises 16 residues. CDR1 SGHKS and CDR2 YYEKEE come from the germline V gene (reference sequence). Written as DNA, the CDR3 is TGTGCCAGCAGCTTATCCGGGACAGGGAATGACGGGCCCCAGCATTTT. This encodes CASSLSGTGNDGPQHF.

This rearrangement joins TRBV9 to TRBJ2-7; D may be TRBD1 (5 bases). The V gene lost 2 bases and the J gene lost 2 bases, with 14 bases spanning the gap. CDR1 is SGDLS, CDR2 YYNGEE, per germline. The CDR3 covers 15 residues. Here the CDR3 DNA reads TGTGCCAGCAGCGTGCAGGGAAGTTGGACCTACGAGCAGTACTTC. Translation gives CASSVQGSWTYEQYF.

The chain recombines TRBV6-1 with TRBJ2-7; 7 positions match TRBD1. Germline V gene sequence: CDR1 MNHNS, CDR2 SASEGT. V dropped 6 bases and J dropped 0; count of bases not matched to a gene: 2. This CDR3 has 13 amino acids. CDR3 DNA sequence: TGTGCCAGCAGGGACAGGCCCTCCTACGAGCAGTACTTC. It yields the protein CASRDRPSYEQYF.

The chain is built from TRBV28 and TRBJ2-5; the match to TRBD1 covers 10 bases. This CDR3 is built from 14 residues. From germline, CDR1 is MDHEN and CDR2 SYDVKM. Unmatched junction bases numbered 7, after V lost 6 bases and J lost 6 bases. The CDR3 loop is CASRPRDRGQTQYF. DNA of the CDR3: TGTGCCAGCAGGCCCCGGGACAGGGGTCAGACCCAGTACTTC.

This clone came up once. The gene calls are TRBV5-6 and TRBJ2-1, with 11 bases aligning to TRBD2. V shed 3 bases, J shed 4 bases, and the junction held 3 bases outside the gene matches. The CDR3 extends over 15 amino acids. Looked up from germline, CDR1 is SGHDT and CDR2 is YYEEEE. CDR3 in DNA: TGTGCCAGCAGCTCGGGACTAGCGGATTACAATGAGCAGTTCTTC. Encoded protein: CASSSGLADYNEQFF. The whole variable domain, remainder taken from reference TRBV5-6 and TRBJ2-1, is DAGVTQSPTHLIKTRGQQVTLRCSPKSGHDTVSWYQQALGQGPQFIFQYYEEEERQRGNFPDRFSGHQFPNYSSELNVNALLLGDSALYLCASSSGLADYNEQFFGPGTRLTVL.

The chain couples TRBV2 to TRBJ2-2; 7 bases are shared with TRBD1. Looked up from germline, CDR1 is SNHLY and CDR2 is FYNNEI. With V trimmed by 5 bases and J by 5 bases, 2 bases remained unmatched. This CDR3 has 13 amino acids. CDR3 sequence: CASSMTGTGELFF. The CDR3 DNA reads TGTGCCAGCAGTATGACAGGGACCGGGGAGCTGTTTTTT.